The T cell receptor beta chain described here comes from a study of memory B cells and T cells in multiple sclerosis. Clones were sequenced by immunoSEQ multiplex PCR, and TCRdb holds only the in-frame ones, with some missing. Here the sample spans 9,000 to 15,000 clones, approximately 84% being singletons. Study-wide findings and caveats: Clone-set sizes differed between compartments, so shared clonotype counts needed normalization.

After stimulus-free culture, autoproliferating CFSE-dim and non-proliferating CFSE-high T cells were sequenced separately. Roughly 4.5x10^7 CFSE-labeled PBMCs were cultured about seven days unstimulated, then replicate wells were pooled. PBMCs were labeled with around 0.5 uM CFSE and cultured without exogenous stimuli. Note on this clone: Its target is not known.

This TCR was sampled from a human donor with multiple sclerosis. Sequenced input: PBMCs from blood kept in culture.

The CDR3 nucleotides read TGTGCCAGCAGTTCTGGACTCTACGAGCAGTACTTC. Translation: CASSSGLYEQYF. This chain uses TRBV6-5 with TRBJ2-7; perhaps TRBD2 as D (5 bases). The CDR3 loop spans 12 amino acids. V shed 4 bases and J shed 3 bases, with 7 bases lying between them. The germline V gene encodes CDR1 MNHEY and CDR2 SVGAGI.